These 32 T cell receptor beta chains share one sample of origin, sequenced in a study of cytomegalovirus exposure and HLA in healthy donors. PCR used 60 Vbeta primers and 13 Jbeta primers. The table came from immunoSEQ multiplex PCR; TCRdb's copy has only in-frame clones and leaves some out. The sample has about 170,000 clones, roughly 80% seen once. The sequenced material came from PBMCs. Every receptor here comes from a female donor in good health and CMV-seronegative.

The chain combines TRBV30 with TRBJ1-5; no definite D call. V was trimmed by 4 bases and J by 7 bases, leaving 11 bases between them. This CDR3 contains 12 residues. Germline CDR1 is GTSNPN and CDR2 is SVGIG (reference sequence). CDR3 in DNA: TGTGCCTGGACCTGTAGTTGCCAGCCCCAGCATTTT. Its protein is CAWTCSCQPQHF.

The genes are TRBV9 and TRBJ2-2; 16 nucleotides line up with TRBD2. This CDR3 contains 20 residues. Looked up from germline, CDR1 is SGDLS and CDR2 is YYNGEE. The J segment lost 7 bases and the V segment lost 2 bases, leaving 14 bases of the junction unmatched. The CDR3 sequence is CASSVRPSGTSGGAGGELFF. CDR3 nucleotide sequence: TGTGCCAGCAGCGTGAGACCATCCGGGACTAGCGGGGGGGCGGGCGGGGAGCTGTTTTTT.

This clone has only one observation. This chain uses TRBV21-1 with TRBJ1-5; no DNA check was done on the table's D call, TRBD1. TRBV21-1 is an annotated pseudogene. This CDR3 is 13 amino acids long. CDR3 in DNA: TGTGCCAGCAGCCAGGGTGACAATCAGCCCCAGCATTTT. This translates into CASSQGDNQPQHF.

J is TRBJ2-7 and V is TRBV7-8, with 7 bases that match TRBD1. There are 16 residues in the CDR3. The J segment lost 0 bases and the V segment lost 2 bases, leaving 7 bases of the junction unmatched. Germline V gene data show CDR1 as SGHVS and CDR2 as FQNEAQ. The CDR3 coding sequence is TGTGCCAGCAGCTTATTGGTCAGGGACAGCTCCTACGAGCAGTACTTC. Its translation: CASSLLVRDSSYEQYF.

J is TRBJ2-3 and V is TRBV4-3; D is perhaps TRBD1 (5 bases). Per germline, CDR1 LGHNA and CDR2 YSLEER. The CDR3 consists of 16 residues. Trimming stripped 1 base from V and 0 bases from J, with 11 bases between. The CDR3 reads CASSQGDRLSTDTQYF. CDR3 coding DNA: TGCGCCAGCAGCCAAGGAGACAGACTTAGCACAGATACGCAGTATTTT.

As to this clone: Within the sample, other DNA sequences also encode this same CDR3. CDR3 sequence: CASSIRDTNQPQHF. In nucleotides, the CDR3 is TGTGCCAGTAGTATAAGGGACACCAATCAGCCCCAGCATTTT. V usage is TRBV19 and J usage is TRBJ1-5; a possible D gene is TRBD1 (6 bases). Germline V gives CDR1 LNHDA, CDR2 SQIVND (reference sequence). Between the trimmed V and J ends, which lost 2 bases and 3 bases, there was a span of 8 bases. The CDR3 spans 14 residues.

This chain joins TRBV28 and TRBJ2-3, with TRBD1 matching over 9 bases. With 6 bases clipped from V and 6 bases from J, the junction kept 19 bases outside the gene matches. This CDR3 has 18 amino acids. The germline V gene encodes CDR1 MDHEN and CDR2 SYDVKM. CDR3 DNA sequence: TGTGCCAGCAGCGGGACAGGGTCTTACGTCGCCAATGTGGATACGCAGTATTTT. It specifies CASSGTGSYVANVDTQYF.

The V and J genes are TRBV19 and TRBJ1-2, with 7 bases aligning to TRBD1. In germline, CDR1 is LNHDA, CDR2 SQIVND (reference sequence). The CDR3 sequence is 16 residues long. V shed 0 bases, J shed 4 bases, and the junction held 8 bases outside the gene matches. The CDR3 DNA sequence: TGTGCCAGTAGTATAGACGGGACAGCCAGCATCTATGGCTACACCTTC. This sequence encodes CASSIDGTASIYGYTF. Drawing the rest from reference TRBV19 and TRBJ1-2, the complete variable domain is DGGITQSPKYLFRKEGQNVTLSCEQNLNHDAMYWYRQDPGQGLRLIYYSQIVNDFQKGDIAEGYSVSREKKESFPLTVTSAQKNPTAFYLCASSIDGTASIYGYTFGSGTRLTVV.

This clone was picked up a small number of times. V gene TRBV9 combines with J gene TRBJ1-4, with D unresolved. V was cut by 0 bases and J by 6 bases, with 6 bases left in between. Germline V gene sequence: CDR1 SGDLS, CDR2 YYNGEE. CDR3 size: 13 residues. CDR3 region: CASSVAVDEKLFF. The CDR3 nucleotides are TGTGCCAGCAGCGTAGCAGTGGATGAAAAACTGTTTTTT.

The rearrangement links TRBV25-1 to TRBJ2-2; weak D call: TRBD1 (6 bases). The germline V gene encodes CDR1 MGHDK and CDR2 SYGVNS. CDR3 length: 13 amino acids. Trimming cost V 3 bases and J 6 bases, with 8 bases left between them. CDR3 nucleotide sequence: TGTGCCAGCAGTGAGGCAGGGGCCGGGGAGCTGTTTTTT. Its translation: CASSEAGAGELFF.

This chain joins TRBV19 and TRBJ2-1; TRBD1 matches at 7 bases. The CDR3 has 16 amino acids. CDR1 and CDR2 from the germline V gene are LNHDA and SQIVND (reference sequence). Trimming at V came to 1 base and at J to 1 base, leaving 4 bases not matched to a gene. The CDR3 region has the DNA TGTGCCAGTAGTATAGTCGGGGACAGATCCTACAATGAGCAGTTCTTC. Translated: CASSIVGDRSYNEQFF.

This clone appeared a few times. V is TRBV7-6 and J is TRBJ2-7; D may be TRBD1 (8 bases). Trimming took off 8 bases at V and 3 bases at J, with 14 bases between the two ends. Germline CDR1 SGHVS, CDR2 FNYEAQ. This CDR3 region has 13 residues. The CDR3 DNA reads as TGTGCCAGCGGGGGGGACAGGTACTACGAGCAGTACTTC. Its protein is CASGGDRYYEQYF.

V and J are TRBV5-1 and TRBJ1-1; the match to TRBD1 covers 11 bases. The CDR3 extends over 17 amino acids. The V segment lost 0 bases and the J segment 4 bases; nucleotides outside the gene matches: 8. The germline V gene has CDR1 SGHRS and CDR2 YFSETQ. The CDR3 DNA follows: TGCGCCAGCAGCTTGGGTACCGGGACAGGGGGGATCACTGAAGCTTTCTTT. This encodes CASSLGTGTGGITEAFF.

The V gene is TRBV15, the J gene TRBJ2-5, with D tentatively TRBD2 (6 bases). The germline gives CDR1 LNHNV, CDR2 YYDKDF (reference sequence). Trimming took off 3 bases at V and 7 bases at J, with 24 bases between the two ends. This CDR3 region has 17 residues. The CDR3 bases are TGTGCCACCAGCAGGGGGGGTGGAGGTAGCGGTCTGGGGACCCAGTACTTC. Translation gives CATSRGGGGSGLGTQYF.

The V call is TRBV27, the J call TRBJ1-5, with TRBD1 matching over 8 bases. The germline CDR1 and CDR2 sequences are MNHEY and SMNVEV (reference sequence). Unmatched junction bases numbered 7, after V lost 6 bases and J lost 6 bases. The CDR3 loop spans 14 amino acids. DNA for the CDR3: TGTGCCAGCAGGATCGGACAGGGCGGTCAGCCCCAGCATTTT. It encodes CASRIGQGGQPQHF.

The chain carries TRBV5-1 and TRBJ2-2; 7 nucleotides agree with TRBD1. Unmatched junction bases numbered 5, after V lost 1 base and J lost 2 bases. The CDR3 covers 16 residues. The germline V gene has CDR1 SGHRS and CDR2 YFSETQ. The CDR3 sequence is CASSLTTGFNTGELFF. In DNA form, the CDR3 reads TGCGCCAGCAGCTTGACGACAGGGTTTAACACCGGGGAGCTGTTTTTT.

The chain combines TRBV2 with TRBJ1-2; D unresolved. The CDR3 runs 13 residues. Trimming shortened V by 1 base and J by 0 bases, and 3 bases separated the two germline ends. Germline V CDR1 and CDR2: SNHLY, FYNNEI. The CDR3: CASSEGANYGYTF. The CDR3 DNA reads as TGTGCCAGCAGTGAAGGCGCTAACTATGGCTACACCTTC.

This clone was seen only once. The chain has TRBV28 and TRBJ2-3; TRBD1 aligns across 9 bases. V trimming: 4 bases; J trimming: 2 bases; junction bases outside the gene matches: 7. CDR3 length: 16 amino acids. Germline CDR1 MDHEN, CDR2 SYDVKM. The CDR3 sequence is CASSSPGQGPTDTQYF. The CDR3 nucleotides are TGTGCCAGCAGTTCCCCGGGACAGGGCCCCACAGATACGCAGTATTTT.

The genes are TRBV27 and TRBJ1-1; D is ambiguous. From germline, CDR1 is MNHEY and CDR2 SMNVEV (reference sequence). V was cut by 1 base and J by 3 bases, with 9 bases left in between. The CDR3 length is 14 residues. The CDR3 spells CASSLWVRDTEAFF. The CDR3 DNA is TGTGCCAGCAGTTTATGGGTGAGGGACACTGAAGCTTTCTTT.

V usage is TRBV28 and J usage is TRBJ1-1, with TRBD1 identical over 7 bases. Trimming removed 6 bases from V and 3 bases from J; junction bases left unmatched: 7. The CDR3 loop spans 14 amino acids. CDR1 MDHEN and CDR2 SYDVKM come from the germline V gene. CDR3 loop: CASSRGQRDTEAFF. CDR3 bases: TGTGCCAGCAGCCGGGGACAGCGTGACACTGAAGCTTTCTTT.

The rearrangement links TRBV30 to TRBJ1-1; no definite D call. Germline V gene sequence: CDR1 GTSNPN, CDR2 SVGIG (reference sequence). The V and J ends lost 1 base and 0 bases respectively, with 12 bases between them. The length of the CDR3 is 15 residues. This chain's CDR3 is CAWSGVAGLNTEAFF. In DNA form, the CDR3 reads TGTGCCTGGAGTGGGGTCGCAGGCTTGAACACTGAAGCTTTCTTT.

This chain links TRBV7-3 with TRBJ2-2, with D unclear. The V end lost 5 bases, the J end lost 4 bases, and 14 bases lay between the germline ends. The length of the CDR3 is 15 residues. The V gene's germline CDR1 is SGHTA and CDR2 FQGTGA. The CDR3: CASSPELVGTGELFF. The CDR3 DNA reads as TGTGCCAGCAGCCCCGAGCTAGTGGGCACCGGGGAGCTGTTTTTT.

CDR3 sequence: CASSLQDRGGETQYF. The CDR3 nucleotides read TGTGCCAGTAGTTTACAGGACAGGGGAGGGGAGACCCAGTACTTC. The chain has TRBV19 and TRBJ2-5; 9 nucleotides agree with TRBD1. This CDR3 is 15 amino acids long. Losses at the gene ends were 5 bases for V and 5 bases for J; bases not matched to a gene: 9. Per the germline V gene, CDR1 is LNHDA and CDR2 is SQIVND (reference sequence).

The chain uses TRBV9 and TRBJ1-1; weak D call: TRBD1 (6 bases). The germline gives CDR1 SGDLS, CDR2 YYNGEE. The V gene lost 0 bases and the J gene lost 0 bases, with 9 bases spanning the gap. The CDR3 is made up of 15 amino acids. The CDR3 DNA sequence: TGTGCCAGCAGCGTAGAGGCAGGGGTGAACACTGAAGCTTTCTTT. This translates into CASSVEAGVNTEAFF.

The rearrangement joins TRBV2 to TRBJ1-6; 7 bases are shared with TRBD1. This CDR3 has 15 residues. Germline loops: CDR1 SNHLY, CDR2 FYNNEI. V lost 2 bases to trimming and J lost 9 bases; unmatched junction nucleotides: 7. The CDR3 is CASSERGSGGSPLHF. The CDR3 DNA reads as TGTGCCAGCAGTGAAAGAGGGTCAGGGGGTTCACCCCTCCACTTT.

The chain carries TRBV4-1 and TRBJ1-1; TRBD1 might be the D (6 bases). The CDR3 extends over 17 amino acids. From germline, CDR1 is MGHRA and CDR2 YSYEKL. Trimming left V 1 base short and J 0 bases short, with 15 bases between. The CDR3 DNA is TGCGCCAGCAGCCAAGGACCCGCAGGGGCAATGAACACTGAAGCTTTCTTT. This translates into CASSQGPAGAMNTEAFF.

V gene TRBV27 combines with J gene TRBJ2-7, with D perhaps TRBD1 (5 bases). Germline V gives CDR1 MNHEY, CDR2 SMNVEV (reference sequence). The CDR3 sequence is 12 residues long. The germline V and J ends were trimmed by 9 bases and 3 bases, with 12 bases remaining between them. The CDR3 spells CASSDRGYEQYF. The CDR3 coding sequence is TGTGCCAGTTCGGATAGGGGCTACGAGCAGTACTTC.

CDR3 sequence: CASSYDSRTARYEQYF. The DNA for the CDR3 is TGTGCCAGCAGTTACGATTCGCGGACAGCAAGATACGAGCAGTACTTC. The chain has TRBV6-6 and TRBJ2-7; D is perhaps TRBD1 (6 bases). The V gene's germline CDR1 is MNHNY and CDR2 SVGAGI (reference sequence). Between the trimmed V and J ends, which lost 2 bases and 4 bases, there was a span of 18 bases. This CDR3 has 16 residues.

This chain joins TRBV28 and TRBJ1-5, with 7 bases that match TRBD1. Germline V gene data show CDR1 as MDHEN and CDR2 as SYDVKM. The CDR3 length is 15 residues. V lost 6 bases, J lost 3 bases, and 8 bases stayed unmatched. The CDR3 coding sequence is TGTGCCAGCAGCCTAGGGACAGCCTACAATCAGCCCCAGCATTTT. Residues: CASSLGTAYNQPQHF. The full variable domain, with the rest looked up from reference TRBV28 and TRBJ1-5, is DVKVTQSSRYLVKRTGEKVFLECVQDMDHENMFWYRQDPGLGLRLIYFSYDVKMKEKGDIPEGYSVSREKKERFSLILESASTNQTSMYLCASSLGTAYNQPQHFGDGTRLSIL.

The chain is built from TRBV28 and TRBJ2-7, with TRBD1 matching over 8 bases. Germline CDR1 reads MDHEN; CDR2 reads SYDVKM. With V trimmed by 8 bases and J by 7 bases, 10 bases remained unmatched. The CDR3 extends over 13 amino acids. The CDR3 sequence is CASLPRQGREQYF. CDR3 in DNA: TGTGCCAGCCTCCCGCGACAGGGGCGGGAGCAGTACTTC.

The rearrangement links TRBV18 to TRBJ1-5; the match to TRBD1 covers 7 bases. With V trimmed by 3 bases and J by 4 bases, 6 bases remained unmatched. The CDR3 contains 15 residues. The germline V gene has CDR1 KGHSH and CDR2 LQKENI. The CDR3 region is CASSPEQGQNQPQHF. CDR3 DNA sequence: TGTGCCAGCTCACCTGAACAGGGGCAAAATCAGCCCCAGCATTTT.

In DNA, the CDR3 is TGTGCCAGCAGCGCGGGGGACAGGTTGAACACTGAAGCTTTCTTT. Protein: CASSAGDRLNTEAFF. This chain joins TRBV9 and TRBJ1-1; TRBD1 aligns across 8 bases. V lost 3 bases to trimming and J lost 0 bases; unmatched junction nucleotides: 4. The CDR3 has 15 amino acids. Germline values: CDR1 SGDLS, CDR2 YYNGEE.